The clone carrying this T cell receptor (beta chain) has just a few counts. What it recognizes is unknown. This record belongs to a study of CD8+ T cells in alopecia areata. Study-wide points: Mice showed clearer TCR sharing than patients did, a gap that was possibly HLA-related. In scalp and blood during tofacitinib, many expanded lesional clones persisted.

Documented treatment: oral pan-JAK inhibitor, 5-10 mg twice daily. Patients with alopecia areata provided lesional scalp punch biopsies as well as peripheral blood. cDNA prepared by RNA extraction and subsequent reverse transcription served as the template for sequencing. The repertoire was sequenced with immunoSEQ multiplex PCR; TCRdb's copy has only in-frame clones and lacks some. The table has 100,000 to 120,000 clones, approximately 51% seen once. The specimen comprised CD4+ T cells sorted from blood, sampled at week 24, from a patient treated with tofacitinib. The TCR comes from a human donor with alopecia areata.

The CDR3: CSVEVGSDYGYTF. The DNA for the CDR3 is TGCAGCGTTGAAGTGGGGTCGGACTATGGCTACACCTTC. The chain joins TRBV29-1 to TRBJ1-2; D is unclear. Germline CDR1 SQVTM, CDR2 ANQGSEA. The CDR3 runs to 13 residues. The V and J ends lost 1 base and 3 bases respectively, with 9 bases between them. The full variable domain, completed using reference TRBV29-1 and TRBJ1-2, is SAVISQKPSRDICQRGTSLTIQCQVDSQVTMMFWYRQQPGQSLTLIATANQGSEATYESGFVIDKFPISRPNLTFSTLTVSNMSPEDSSIYLCSVEVGSDYGYTFGSGTRLTVV.